The 5 T cell receptor beta chains below come from one sample, sequenced in a study of naive and memory T cell subsets. These TCRs' antigens remain unknown. An equimolar mix of two oligonucleotides served as the beta constant-region primer for TRBC1 and TRBC2. Nested alpha and beta constant-region primers with the SP2 primer drove four PCR rounds on ligated cDNA. TCRdb re-called the UMI-ligation and nested PCR reads through MiXCR, storing one row per CDR3 protein. Of around 140,000 distinct CDR3 sequences listed, roughly 20% are singletons. General observations from the study: Possibly reflecting memory cells re-expressing CD45RA, a few larger clonotypes occurred in naive repertoires, especially CD8.

Sequenced: naive CD4+ T cells from blood. The receptors shown here come from a human donor in good health.

This clonotype appeared many times. The rearrangement uses TRBV18 and TRBJ1-4; tentatively, D is TRBD1 (6 bases). In germline, CDR1 is KGHSH, CDR2 LQKENI. This CDR3 has 16 residues. V was pared by 3 bases and J by 4 bases, with 15 bases between. The CDR3 region has the DNA TGTGCCAGCTCACCCCCGGGGGCCTATGGTAATGAAAAACTGTTTTTT. Translated, it gives CASSPPGAYGNEKLFF. The full variable domain, with the rest looked up from reference TRBV18 and TRBJ1-4, is NAGVMQNPRHLVRRRGQEARLRCSPMKGHSHVYWYRQLPEEGLKFMVYLQKENIIDESGMPKERFSAEFPKEGPSILRIQQVVRGDSAAYFCASSPPGAYGNEKLFFGSGTQLSVL.

This clonotype showed up just a few times. The J gene is TRBJ2-1, the V gene TRBV3-1; D is uncertain. This CDR3 region has 14 residues. The V gene lost 2 bases and the J gene lost 0 bases, with 5 bases spanning the gap. Germline CDR1 and CDR2: LGHDT and YNNKEL (reference sequence). CDR3 amino acids: CASSQPPSYNEQFF. In nucleotides, the CDR3 is TGTGCCAGCAGCCAACCCCCCTCCTACAATGAGCAGTTCTTC.

This clonotype was counted only a few times. V and J are TRBV6-2 or TRBV6-3 and TRBJ2-3; D gene unclear. Germline CDR1 reads MNHEY; CDR2 reads SVGEGT. Trimming removed 6 bases at V and 2 bases at J, with 21 bases between. The CDR3 totals 17 residues. The chain's CDR3 is CASSQPSSPWATDTQYF. The CDR3 DNA reads as TGTGCCAGCAGCCAACCCTCATCCCCCTGGGCCACAGATACGCAGTATTTT.

The J gene is TRBJ2-5, the V gene TRBV7-2; 13 bases are a match to TRBD2. This CDR3 is 19 amino acids long. The trim removed 6 bases at V and 5 bases at J, leaving 18 bases unmatched. Germline CDR1 reads SGHTA; CDR2 reads FQGNSA. This chain's CDR3 is CASRPQSTSGRGVWETQYF. In DNA form, the CDR3 reads TGTGCCAGCAGACCCCAGTCTACTAGCGGGAGGGGTGTCTGGGAGACCCAGTACTTC.

This clonotype was picked up a small number of times. This chain links TRBV5-4 with TRBJ2-1, with 10 positions matching TRBD1. Per germline, CDR1 SGHNT and CDR2 YYREEE (reference sequence). J lost 8 bases, V lost 5 bases, and 13 bases had no gene match. The CDR3 totals 16 residues. This CDR3 is CASSQGQGRDLDEQFF. CDR3 coding DNA: TGTGCCAGCAGTCAGGGACAGGGGAGGGACTTGGATGAGCAGTTCTTC.